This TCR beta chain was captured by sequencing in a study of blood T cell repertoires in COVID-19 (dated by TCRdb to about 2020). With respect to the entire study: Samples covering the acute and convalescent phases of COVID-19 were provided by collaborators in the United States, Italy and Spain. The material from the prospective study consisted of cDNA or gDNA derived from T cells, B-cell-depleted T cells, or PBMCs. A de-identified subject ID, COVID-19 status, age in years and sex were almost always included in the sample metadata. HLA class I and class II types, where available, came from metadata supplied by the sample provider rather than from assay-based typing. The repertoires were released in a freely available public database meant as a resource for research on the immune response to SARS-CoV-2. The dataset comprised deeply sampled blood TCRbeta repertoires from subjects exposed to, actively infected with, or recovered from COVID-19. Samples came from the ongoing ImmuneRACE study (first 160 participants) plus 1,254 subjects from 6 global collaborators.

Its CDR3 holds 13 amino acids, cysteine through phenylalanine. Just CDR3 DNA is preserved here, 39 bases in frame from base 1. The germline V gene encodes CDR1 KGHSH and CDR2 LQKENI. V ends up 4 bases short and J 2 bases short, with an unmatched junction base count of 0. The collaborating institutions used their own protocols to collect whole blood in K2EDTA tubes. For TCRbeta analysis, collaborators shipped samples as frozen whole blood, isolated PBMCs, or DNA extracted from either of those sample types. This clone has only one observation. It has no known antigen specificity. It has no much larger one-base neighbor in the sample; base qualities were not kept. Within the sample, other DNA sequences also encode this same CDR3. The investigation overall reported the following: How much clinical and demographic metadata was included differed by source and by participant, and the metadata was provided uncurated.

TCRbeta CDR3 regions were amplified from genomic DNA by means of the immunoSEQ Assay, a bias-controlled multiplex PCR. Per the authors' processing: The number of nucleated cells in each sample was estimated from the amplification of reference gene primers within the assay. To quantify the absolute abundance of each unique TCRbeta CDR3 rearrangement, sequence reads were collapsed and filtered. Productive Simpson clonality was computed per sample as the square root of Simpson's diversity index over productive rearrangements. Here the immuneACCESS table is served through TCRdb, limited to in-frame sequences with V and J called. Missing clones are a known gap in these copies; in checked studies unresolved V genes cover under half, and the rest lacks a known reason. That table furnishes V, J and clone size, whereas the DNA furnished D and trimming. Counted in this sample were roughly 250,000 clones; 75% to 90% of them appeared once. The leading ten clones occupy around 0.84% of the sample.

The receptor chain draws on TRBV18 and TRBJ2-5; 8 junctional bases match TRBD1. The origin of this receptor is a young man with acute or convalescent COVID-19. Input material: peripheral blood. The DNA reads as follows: TGTGCCAGCTCACGACAGGGGCAAGAGACCCAGTACTTC. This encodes CASSRQGQETQYF.